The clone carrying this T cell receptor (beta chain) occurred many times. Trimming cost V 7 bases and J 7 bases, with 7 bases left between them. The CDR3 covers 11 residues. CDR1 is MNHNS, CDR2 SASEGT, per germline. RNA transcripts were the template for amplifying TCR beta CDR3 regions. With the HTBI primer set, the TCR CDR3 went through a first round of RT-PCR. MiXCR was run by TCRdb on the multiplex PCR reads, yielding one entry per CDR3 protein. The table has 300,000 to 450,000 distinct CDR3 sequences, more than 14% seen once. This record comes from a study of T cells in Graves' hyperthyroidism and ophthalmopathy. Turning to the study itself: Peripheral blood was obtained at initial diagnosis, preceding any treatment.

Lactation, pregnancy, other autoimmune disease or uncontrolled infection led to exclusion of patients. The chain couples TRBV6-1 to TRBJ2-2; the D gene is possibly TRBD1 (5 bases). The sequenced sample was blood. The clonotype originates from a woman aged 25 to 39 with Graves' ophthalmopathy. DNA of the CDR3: TGTGCCAGCACTCAGGGCGGGGAGCTGTTTTTT. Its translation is CASTQGGELFF.